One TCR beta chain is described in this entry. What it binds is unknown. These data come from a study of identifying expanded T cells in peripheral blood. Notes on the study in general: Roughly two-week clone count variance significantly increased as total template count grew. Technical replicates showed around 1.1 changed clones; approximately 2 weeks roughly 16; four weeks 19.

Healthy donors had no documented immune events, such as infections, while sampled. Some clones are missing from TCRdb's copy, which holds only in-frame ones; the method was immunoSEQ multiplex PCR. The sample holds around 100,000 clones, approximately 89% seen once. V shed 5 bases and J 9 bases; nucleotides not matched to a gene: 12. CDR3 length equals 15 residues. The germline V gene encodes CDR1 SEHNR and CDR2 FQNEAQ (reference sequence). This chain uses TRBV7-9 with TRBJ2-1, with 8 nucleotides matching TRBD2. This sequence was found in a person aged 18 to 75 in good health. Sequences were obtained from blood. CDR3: CASSRGAGLDGEQFF. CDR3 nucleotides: TGTGCCAGCAGCCGGGGGGCGGGACTAGACGGTGAGCAGTTCTTC.